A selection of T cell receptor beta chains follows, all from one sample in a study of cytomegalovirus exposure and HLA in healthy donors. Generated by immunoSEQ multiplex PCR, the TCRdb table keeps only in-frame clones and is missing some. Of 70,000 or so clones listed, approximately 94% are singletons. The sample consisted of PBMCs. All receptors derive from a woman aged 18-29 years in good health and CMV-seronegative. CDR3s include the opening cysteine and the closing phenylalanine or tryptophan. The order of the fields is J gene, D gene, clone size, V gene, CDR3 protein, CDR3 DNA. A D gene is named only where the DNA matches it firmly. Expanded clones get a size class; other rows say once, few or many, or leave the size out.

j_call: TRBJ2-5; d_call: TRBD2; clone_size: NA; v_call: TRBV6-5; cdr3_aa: CASSYGRVGETQYF; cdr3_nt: TGTGCCAGCAGTTATGGGAGGGTGGGGGAGACCCAGTACTTC
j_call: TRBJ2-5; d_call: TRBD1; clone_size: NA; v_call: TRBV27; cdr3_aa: CASSPRTGLETQYF; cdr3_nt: TGTGCCAGCAGTCCAAGGACAGGGTTGGAGACCCAGTACTTC
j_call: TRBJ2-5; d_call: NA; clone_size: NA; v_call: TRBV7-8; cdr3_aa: CASSLGGGGEETQYF; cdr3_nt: TGTGCCAGCAGCTTAGGGGGCGGCGGGGAGGAGACCCAGTACTTC
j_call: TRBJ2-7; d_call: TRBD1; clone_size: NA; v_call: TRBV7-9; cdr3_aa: CASSKPGTGPYEQYF; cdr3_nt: TGTGCCAGCAGCAAGCCCGGGACAGGGCCTTACGAGCAGTACTTC
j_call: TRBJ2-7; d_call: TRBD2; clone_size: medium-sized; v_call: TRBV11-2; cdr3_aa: CASSFTSGGISYEQYF; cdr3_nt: TGTGCCAGCAGCTTCACTAGCGGGGGAATCTCCTACGAGCAGTACTTC
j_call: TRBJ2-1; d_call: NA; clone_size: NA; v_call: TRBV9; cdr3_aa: CASSVEGGPNEQFF; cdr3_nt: TGTGCCAGCAGCGTAGAAGGCGGGCCCAATGAGCAGTTCTTC
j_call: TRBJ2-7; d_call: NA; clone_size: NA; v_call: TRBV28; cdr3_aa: CASSFILGHDSYEQYF; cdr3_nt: TGTGCCAGCAGTTTCATCTTGGGACACGACTCCTACGAGCAGTACTTC
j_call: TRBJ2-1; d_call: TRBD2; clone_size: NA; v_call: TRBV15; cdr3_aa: CATSPRTSPSYNEQFF; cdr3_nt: TGTGCCACCAGCCCAAGGACTAGCCCCTCCTACAATGAGCAGTTCTTC
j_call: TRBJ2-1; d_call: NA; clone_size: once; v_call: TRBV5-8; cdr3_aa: CASSLGLNNEQFF; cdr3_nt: TGTGCCAGCAGCCTGGGGCTTAACAATGAGCAGTTCTTC
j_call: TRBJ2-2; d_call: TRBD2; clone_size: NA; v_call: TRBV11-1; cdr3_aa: CASSLPREREYTGELFF; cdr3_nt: TGTGCCAGCAGCTTGCCTAGGGAGCGGGAGTACACCGGGGAGCTGTTTTTT
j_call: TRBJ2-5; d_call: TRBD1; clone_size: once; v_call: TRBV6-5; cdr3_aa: CASSMGQMYQETQYF; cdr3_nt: TGTGCCAGCAGCATGGGACAGATGTACCAAGAGACCCAGTACTTC
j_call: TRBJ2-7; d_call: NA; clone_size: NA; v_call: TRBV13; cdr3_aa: CASSFWGPSYEQYF; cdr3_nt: TGTGCCAGCAGCTTTTGGGGGCCTTCTTACGAGCAGTACTTC
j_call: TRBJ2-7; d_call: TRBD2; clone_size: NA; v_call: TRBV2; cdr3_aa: CASSFQGTSGYEQYF; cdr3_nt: TGTGCCAGCAGTTTCCAGGGGACTAGCGGATACGAGCAGTACTTC
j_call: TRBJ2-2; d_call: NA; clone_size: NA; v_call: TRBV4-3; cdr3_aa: CASSQDRGKNTGELFF; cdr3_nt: TGCGCCAGCAGCCAAGATAGGGGGAAGAACACCGGGGAGCTGTTTTTT
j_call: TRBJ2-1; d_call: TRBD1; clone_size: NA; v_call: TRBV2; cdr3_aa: CASSDRISDRGQYNEQFF; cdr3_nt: TGTGCCAGCAGTGATCGTATCTCGGACAGGGGCCAATACAATGAGCAGTTCTTC
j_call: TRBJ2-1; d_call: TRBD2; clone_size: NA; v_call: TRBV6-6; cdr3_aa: CASSFTSGSYGEQFF; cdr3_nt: TGTGCCAGCAGTTTTACTAGCGGGAGTTATGGTGAGCAGTTCTTC
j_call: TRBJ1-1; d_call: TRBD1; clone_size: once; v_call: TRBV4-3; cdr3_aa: CASSQDWGQGLPEAFF; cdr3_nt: TGCGCCAGCAGCCAAGATTGGGGACAGGGCCTACCTGAAGCTTTCTTT
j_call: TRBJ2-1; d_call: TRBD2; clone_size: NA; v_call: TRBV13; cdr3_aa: CASSQGLDQFF; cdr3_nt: TGTGCCAGCAGCCAAGGACTAGATCAGTTCTTC
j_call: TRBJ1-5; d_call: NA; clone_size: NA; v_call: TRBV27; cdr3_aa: CASSLSGGGNQPQHF; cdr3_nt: TGTGCCAGCAGTTTGTCCGGAGGGGGCAATCAGCCCCAGCATTTT
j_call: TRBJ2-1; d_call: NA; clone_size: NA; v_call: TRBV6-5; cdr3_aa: CASSSGLFNEQFF; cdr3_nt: TGTGCCAGCAGCTCCGGACTGTTCAATGAGCAGTTCTTC
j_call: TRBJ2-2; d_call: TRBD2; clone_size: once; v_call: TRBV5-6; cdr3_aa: CASSLVRGRAGTGELFF; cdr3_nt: TGTGCCAGCAGCTTGGTTCGCGGGAGGGCCGGAACCGGGGAGCTGTTTTTT
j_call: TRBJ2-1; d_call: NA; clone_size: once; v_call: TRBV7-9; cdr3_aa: CATAGPLDNEQFF; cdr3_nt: TGTGCCACCGCGGGGCCCTTGGACAATGAGCAGTTCTTC
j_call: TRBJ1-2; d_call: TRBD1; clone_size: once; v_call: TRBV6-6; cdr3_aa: CASSYRPGGQNGYTF; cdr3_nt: TGTGCCAGCAGTTACCGTCCAGGGGGCCAGAATGGCTACACCTTC
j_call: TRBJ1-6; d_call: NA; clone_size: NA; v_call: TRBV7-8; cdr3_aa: CASSPTGSSYNSPLHF; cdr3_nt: TGTGCCAGCAGCCCGACGGGGAGCTCCTATAATTCACCCCTCCACTTT
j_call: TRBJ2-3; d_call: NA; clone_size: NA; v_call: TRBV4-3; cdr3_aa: CASSQLGQSTDTQYF; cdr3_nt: TGCGCCAGCAGCCAACTCGGACAGAGCACAGATACGCAGTATTTT
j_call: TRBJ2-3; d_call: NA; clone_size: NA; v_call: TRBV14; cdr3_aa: CASSQWGGLRTDTQYF; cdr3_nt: TGTGCCAGCAGCCAATGGGGGGGGCTGCGCACAGATACGCAGTATTTT
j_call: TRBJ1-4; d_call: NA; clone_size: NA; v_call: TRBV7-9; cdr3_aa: CASSSEPGTTNEKLFF; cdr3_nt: TGTGCCAGCAGCTCAGAGCCGGGAACAACTAATGAAAAACTGTTTTTT
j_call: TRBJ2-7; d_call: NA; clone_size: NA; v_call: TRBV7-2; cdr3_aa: CASSLDSGSYEQYF; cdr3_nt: TGTGCCAGCAGCTTAGATAGCGGCTCCTACGAGCAGTACTTC
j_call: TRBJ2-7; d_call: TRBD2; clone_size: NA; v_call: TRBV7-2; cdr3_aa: CASSDGTSYEQYF; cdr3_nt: TGTGCCAGCAGCGACGGGACTAGCTACGAGCAGTACTTC
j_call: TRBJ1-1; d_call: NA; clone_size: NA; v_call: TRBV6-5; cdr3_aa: CASRSEGVTNTEAFF; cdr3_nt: TGTGCCAGCAGATCGGAGGGAGTAACGAACACTGAAGCTTTCTTT
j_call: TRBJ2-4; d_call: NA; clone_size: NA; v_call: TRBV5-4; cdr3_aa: CASSLDSIAKNIQYF; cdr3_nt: TGTGCCAGCAGTTTGGACTCTATAGCCAAAAACATTCAGTACTTC
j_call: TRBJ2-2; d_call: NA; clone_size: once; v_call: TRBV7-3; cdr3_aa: CASSLDARMMTGELFF; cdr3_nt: TGTGCCAGCAGCTTAGACGCCAGGATGATGACCGGGGAGCTGTTTTTT
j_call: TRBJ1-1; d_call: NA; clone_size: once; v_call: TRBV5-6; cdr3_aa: CASSTPVHTEAFF; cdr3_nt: TGTGCCAGCTCCACCCCGGTGCACACTGAAGCTTTCTTT
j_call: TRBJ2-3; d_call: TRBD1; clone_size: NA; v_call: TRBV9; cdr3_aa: CASSVGTGQYGDTQYF; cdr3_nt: TGTGCCAGCAGCGTTGGGACGGGACAGTACGGCGATACGCAGTATTTT
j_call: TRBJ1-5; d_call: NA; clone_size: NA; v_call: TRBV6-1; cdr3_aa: CASSERGYQPQHF; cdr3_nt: TGTGCCAGCAGTGAACGGGGTTATCAGCCCCAGCATTTT
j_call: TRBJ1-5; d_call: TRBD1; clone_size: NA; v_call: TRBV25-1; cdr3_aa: CASSDRGSGQPQHF; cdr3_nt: TGTGCCAGCAGTGACAGGGGGTCCGGTCAGCCCCAGCATTTT
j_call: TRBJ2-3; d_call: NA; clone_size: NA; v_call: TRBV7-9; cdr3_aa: CASSLLPTDTQYF; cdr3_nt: TGTGCCAGCAGCTTACTTCCCACAGATACGCAGTATTTT
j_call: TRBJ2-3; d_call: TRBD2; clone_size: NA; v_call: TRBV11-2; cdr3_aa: CASSSGLAGGPTLLTQYF; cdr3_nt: TGTGCCAGCAGTTCCGGACTAGCGGGGGGCCCCACCCTCCTTACGCAGTATTTT
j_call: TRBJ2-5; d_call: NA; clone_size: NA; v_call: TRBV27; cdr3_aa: CASTLREEETQYF; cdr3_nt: TGTGCCAGCACTCTCCGGGAAGAGGAGACCCAGTACTTC
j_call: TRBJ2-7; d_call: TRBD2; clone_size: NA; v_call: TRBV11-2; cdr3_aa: CASSSTRGRGGHEQYF; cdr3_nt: TGTGCCAGCAGCTCCACCCGGGGGCGCGGGGGGCACGAGCAGTACTTC
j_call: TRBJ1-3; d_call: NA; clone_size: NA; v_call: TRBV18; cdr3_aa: CASSPPSDNGNTIYF; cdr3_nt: TGTGCCAGCTCACCACCCTCAGATAATGGAAACACCATATATTTT
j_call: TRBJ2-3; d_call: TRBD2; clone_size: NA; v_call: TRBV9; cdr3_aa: CASSWGPAGGHGDTQYF; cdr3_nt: TGTGCCAGCAGCTGGGGGCCAGCGGGAGGGCACGGAGATACGCAGTATTTT
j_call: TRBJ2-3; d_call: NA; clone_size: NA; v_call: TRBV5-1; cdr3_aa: CATSPTGRSTDTQYF; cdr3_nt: TGCGCCACCTCTCCGACGGGGAGAAGCACAGATACGCAGTATTTT
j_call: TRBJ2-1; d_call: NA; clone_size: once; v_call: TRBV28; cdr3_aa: CASSLLETSYNEQFF; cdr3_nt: TGTGCCAGCAGTTTACTCGAGACTTCTTACAATGAGCAGTTCTTC
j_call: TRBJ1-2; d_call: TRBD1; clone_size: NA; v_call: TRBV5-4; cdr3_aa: CASSSDRLYGYTF; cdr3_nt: TGTGCCAGCAGCTCGGACAGGCTCTATGGCTACACCTTC
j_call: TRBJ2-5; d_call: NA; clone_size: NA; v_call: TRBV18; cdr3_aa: CASSPRSRSDQETQYF; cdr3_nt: TGTGCCAGCTCACCGCGGTCTCGTTCCGATCAAGAGACCCAGTACTTC
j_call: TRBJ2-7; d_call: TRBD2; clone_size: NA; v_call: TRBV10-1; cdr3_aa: CASSDRRGGETYEQYF; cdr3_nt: TGCGCCAGCAGTGATCGTCGGGGGGGTGAAACCTACGAGCAGTACTTC
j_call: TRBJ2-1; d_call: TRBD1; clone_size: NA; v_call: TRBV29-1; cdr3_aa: CSVGQGLSYNEQFF; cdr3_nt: TGCAGCGTCGGACAGGGTTTGTCCTACAATGAGCAGTTCTTC
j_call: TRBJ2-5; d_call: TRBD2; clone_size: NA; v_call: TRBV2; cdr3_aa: CASTGTSIQETQYF; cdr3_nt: TGTGCCAGCACCGGGACTAGCATCCAAGAGACCCAGTACTTC
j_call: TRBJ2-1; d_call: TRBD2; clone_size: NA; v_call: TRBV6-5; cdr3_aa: CASSHTSGINNEQFF; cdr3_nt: TGTGCCAGCAGTCACACTAGCGGGATTAACAATGAGCAGTTCTTC
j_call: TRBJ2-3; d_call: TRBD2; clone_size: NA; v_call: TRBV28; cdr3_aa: CASSLPAGGTQYF; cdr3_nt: TGTGCCAGCAGTTTACCAGCGGGAGGTACGCAGTATTTT
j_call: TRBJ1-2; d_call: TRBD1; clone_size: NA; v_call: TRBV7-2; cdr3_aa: CASSPGQGAYSGYTF; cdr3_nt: TGTGCCAGCAGCCCAGGACAGGGGGCATACTCTGGCTACACCTTC